These 15 T cell receptor beta chains share one sample of origin, sequenced in a study of T cells in Graves' hyperthyroidism and ophthalmopathy. There were TCR beta CDR3 regions amplified from RNA transcripts. Initially, a first-round RT-PCR of the TCR CDR3 employed the HTBI primer set. One entry per CDR3 protein, called by TCRdb with MiXCR from the multiplex PCR reads. The sample contains 400,000 or so distinct CDR3 sequences, 11% to 15% of which appear only once. The specimen sequenced was blood. The receptors come from a man in his forties or fifties with Graves' ophthalmopathy.

This clonotype has at least ten counts. This chain uses TRBV10-1 with TRBJ2-1, with 13 bases aligning to TRBD2. With 3 bases clipped from V and 4 bases from J, the junction kept 3 bases outside the gene matches. The CDR3 loop spans 16 amino acids. The germline V gene has CDR1 WNHNN and CDR2 SYGVQD (reference sequence). CDR3 in DNA: TGCGCCAGCAGTGATCGACTAGCGGGAGGATACAATGAGCAGTTCTTC. This encodes CASSDRLAGGYNEQFF.

This clonotype was counted a few times. A clone one base away is much larger, so this may be a read error. The rearrangement joins TRBV28 to TRBJ1-2; TRBD1 agrees at 8 bases. This CDR3 spans 15 amino acids. Germline lookup yields CDR1 MDHEN and CDR2 SYDVKM. The CDR3 DNA follows: TGTGTCAGCAGTTTATGGTCGGACAGGGCACGGGGCTACACCTTC. As protein: CVSSLWSDRARGYTF.

There are many counts of this clonotype. The gene calls are TRBV5-1 and TRBJ2-7, with D tentatively TRBD2 (6 bases). The CDR3 sequence is 14 residues long. V lost 5 bases, J lost 3 bases, and 15 bases lay in between. Germline V gene sequence: CDR1 SGHRS, CDR2 YFSETQ. The DNA for the CDR3 is TGCGCCAGCAGGTTCGACGAGGGAGGCTACGAGCAGTACTTC. Its translation: CASRFDEGGYEQYF.

There are a few counts of this clonotype. The chain links TRBV20-1 to TRBJ2-4; possibly TRBD2 for D (6 bases). The germline CDR1 and CDR2 sequences are DFQATT and SNEGSKA (reference sequence). The CDR3 spans 14 residues. V was pared by 4 bases and J by 8 bases, with 18 bases between. The DNA of the CDR3 is TGCAGTGCTACACCGGGGGTTACTGTTTACATTCAGTACTTC. Protein: CSATPGVTVYIQYF.

V gene TRBV11-2 combines with J gene TRBJ2-7; 9 bases line up with TRBD2. This CDR3 comprises 15 residues. Germline assignment: CDR1 SGHAT and CDR2 FQNNGV. After removal of 1 base from V and 4 bases from J, the junction contained 5 bases not matched to a gene. The CDR3 sequence is CASSLVGSGRYEQYF. CDR3 bases: TGTGCCAGCAGCTTAGTCGGGAGCGGGAGGTACGAGCAGTACTTC.

This clonotype came up a few times. The V and J genes are TRBV12-3 or TRBV12-4 and TRBJ1-2; D is uncertain. The V gene lost 6 bases and the J gene lost 4 bases, with 15 bases spanning the gap. This CDR3 contains 14 residues. CDR3 sequence (DNA): TGTGCCAGCAGCCTCGACACCGACTTCTATGGCTACACCTTC. Residues: CASSLDTDFYGYTF.

This clonotype occurred many times. The rearrangement links TRBV18 to TRBJ2-7; either TRBD1 or TRBD2 may fit D (5 bases each). CDR1 and CDR2 (germline): KGHSH, LQKENI. The CDR3 has 12 amino acids. Trimming removed 2 bases at V and 3 bases at J, with 5 bases between. CDR3 sequence reads: CASSPGGYEQYF. The CDR3 nucleotides are TGTGCCAGCTCACCAGGGGGCTACGAGCAGTACTTC.

The J gene is TRBJ2-2, the V gene TRBV3-1; weak D call: TRBD2 (5 bases). V lost 6 bases, J lost 4 bases, and 12 bases lay in between. CDR1 and CDR2 from the germline V gene are LGHDT and YNNKEL (reference sequence). The CDR3 consists of 14 residues. The CDR3 here is CASSFGESTGELFF. Written as DNA, the CDR3 is TGTGCCAGCAGTTTTGGGGAGTCCACCGGGGAGCTGTTTTTT.

Ten or more counts support this clonotype. V is TRBV7-2 and J is TRBJ1-4; 7 nucleotides line up with TRBD1. From germline, CDR1 is SGHTA and CDR2 FQGNSA. There are 14 residues in the CDR3. J gave up 7 bases and V 6 bases, and 8 bases lay outside the gene matches. In nucleotides, the CDR3 is TGTGCCAGCAGGCCGACAGGGATCGTTGAAAAACTGTTTTTT. Its translation: CASRPTGIVEKLFF.

Of note for this clonotype: A read error may produce the germline difference seen at one junction end. The chain combines TRBV5-6 with TRBJ2-1; TRBD1 or TRBD2 may be the D gene (5 bases each). This CDR3 contains 15 residues. Germline V gene lookup returns CDR1 SGHDT and CDR2 YYEEEE. CDR3 residues: CASGLGLAGWGEQFF. The CDR3 DNA reads TGTGCCAGCGGCTTGGGGCTAGCTGGCTGGGGTGAGCAGTTCTTC.

This clonotype was counted a few times. The rearrangement joins TRBV6-1 to TRBJ2-1; 7 bases align to TRBD1. The germline V gene encodes CDR1 MNHNS and CDR2 SASEGT. CDR3 length: 15 amino acids. The J segment lost 0 bases and the V segment lost 6 bases, leaving 5 bases of the junction unmatched. The CDR3 DNA is TGTGCCAGCAGCATCCGGGACAGCTCCTACAATGAGCAGTTCTTC. It translates to CASSIRDSSYNEQFF.

This clonotype was recorded at least ten times. The V call is TRBV18, the J call TRBJ2-1; a weak D match, TRBD2 (5 bases). CDR1 KGHSH and CDR2 LQKENI come from the germline V gene. This CDR3 region has 14 residues. V lost 3 bases and J lost 13, with 19 bases in between. The CDR3 protein is CASSPDTGSGYQFF. In nucleotides, the CDR3 is TGTGCCAGCTCACCTGATACGGGCTCGGGATATCAGTTCTTC.

Only a few counts were recorded for this clonotype. The chain links TRBV11-3 to TRBJ2-3; 9 bases match TRBD1. The germline gives CDR1 SGHNT, CDR2 YENEEA. The V and J ends lost 5 bases and 4 bases, in that order; junction bases with no gene match: 10. CDR3 length: 16 amino acids. Here the CDR3 DNA reads TGTGCCAGCAGCCCCCAAACAGGGGGCACATCAGATACGCAGTATTTT. This encodes CASSPQTGGTSDTQYF.

At least ten counts were recorded for this clonotype. The J gene is TRBJ2-3, the V gene TRBV18; D is unclear. The CDR3 totals 13 residues. Germline CDR1 KGHSH, CDR2 LQKENI. V was cut by 3 bases and J by 2 bases, with 6 bases left in between. The CDR3 protein is CASSPRDTDTQYF. In nucleotides, the CDR3 is TGTGCCAGCTCACCCAGAGACACAGATACGCAGTATTTT.

At least ten counts were recorded for this clonotype. The CDR3: CASSLRNRVPASPLHF. The CDR3 nucleotides read TGTGCCAGCAGCCTACGAAACAGGGTACCAGCTTCACCCCTCCACTTT. The chain uses TRBV5-6 and TRBJ1-6, with TRBD1 as a possible D gene (6 bases). Germline CDR1 and CDR2: SGHDT and YYEEEE. The CDR3 runs 16 residues. V lost 4 bases, J lost 9 bases, and 20 bases lay in between.